This T cell receptor (beta chain) was captured in a study of human T cells and chemical hapten exposure. Study overall: Sensitization employed 2% DPC on approximately 2 cm by approximately 2 cm of upper inner arm skin.

The CDR3 runs 15 residues. Trimming at V came to 1 base and at J to 7 bases, leaving 9 bases not matched to a gene. Germline V gene data show CDR1 as LGHDT and CDR2 as YNNKEL (reference sequence). Individual cDNA molecules each carried unique molecular identifiers attached by the library. Via MiXCR, TCRdb re-called the RACE reads, giving one row per CDR3 protein. The data show 150,000 to 200,000 distinct CDR3 sequences, under 35% seen once. This sample's time point: pre-sensitization, week 0. This sample's treatment: therapeutic diphenylcyclopropenone sensitization with weekly scalp DPC. Findings and limits, study-wide: DPC sensitization did not alter TCRs above 1 in 1000 frequency. Expanded TCRs formed significantly more large CDR3 similarity clusters than controls.

This clonotype was seen a handful of times. Its matching antigen is unknown. This clonotype was obtained from a woman aged 25 to 39 with alopecia areata. Some clones in this sample may be carry-over from other donors' samples. The sequencing used whole blood, collected in connection with sensitization to the hapten diphenylcyclopropenone (DPC). The genes are TRBV3-1 and TRBJ1-2, with 7 bases lining up with TRBD1. The CDR3 DNA reads TGTGCCAGCAGCCAAGTCTTCGAGGGGGCTAGTGGCTACACCTTC. Protein: CASSQVFEGASGYTF.